This T cell receptor (beta chain) was captured in a study of blood T cells in healthy people across ages. The second PCR ran about 6 to 11 cycles with a sample-barcoded 5' primer and J-beta primers. All samples yielded 3 million or more CDR3-containing paired-end reads. TCRdb re-derived calls from the 5' RACE reads in MiXCR, one entry per CDR3 protein. The table includes hundreds of thousands of distinct CDR3 sequences, about 48% detected once. Isolation per sample recovered at least 7 million PBMCs. Total RNA, at least 5 micrograms per sample, was extracted from PBMCs. The germline V gene encodes CDR1 MGHDK and CDR2 SYGVNS. V dropped 4 bases and J dropped 6; count of bases not matched to a gene: 20. The CDR3 is 20 residues long. This clonotype has more than one count but fewer than ten.

The rearrangement joins TRBV25-1 to TRBJ2-2; 10 positions match TRBD1. Sequencing was performed on blood. The TCR sequence derives from a man aged 30 to 39 in good health. CDR3 sequence reads: CASSAYDGTGVLGYSGELFF. The CDR3 nucleotides are TGTGCCAGCAGTGCGTACGACGGGACAGGGGTTTTGGGGTACTCCGGGGAGCTGTTTTTT.